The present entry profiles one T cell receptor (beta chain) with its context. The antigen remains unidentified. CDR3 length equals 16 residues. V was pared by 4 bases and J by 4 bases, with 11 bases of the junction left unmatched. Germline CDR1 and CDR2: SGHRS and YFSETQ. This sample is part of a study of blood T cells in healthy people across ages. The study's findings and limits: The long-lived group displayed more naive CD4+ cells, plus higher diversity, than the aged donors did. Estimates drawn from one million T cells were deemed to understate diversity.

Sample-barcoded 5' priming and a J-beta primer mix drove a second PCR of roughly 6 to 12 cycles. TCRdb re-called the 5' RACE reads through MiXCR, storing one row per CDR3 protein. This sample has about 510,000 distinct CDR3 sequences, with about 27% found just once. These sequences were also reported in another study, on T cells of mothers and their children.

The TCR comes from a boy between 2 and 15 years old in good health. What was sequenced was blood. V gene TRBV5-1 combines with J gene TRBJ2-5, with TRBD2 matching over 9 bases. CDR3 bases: TGCGCCAGCAGCCGAGACGTAGCGGGAGAGGGAGAGACCCAGTACTTC. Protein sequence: CASSRDVAGEGETQYF.